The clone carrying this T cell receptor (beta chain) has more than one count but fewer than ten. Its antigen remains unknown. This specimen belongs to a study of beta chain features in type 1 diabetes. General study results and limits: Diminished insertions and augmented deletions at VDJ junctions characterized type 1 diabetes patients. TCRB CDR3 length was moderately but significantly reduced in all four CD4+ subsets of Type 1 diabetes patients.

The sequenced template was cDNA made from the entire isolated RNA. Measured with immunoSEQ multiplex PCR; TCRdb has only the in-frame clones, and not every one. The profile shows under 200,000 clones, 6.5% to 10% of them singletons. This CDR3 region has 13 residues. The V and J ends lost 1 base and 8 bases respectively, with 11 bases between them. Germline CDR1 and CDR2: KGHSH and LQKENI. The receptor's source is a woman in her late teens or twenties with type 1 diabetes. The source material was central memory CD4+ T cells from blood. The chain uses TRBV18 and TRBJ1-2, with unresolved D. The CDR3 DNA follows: TGTGCCAGCTCACCACAGGAGTTAGAGGGCTACACCTTC. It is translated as CASSPQELEGYTF.